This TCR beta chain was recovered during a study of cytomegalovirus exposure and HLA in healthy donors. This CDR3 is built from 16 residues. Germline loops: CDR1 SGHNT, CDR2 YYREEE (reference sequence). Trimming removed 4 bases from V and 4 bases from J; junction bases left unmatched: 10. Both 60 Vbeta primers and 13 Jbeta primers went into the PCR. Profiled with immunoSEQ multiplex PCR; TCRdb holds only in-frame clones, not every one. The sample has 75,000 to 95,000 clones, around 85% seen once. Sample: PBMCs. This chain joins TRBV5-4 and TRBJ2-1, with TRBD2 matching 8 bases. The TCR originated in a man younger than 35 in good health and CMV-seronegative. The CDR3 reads CASSPGSGGIYNEQFF. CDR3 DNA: TGTGCCAGCAGCCCGGGGTCGGGGGGGATTTACAATGAGCAGTTCTTC.